These T cell receptor beta chains were read from a single sample in a study of beta chain features in type 1 diabetes. Measured with immunoSEQ multiplex PCR; TCRdb has only the in-frame clones, and not every one. The repertoire consists of some 300,000 clones, with around 7.8% occurring once and the leading ten covering over 0.8%. The sequenced sample consisted of central memory CD4+ T cells from blood. The receptor set was obtained from a woman aged 18-35 years in good health. The CDR3 runs from the conserved cysteine through the conserved F or W. The order of the fields is V gene, J gene, D gene, clone size, CDR3 protein, CDR3 DNA. The D gene is left open where the match is weak. Not all rows give a size; the values are once, few, many and, for expanded clones, a class.

v_gene: TRBV4-2
j_gene: TRBJ2-1
d_gene: TRBD1
abundance: few
CDR3aa: CASSQIPLSGQGAGEQFF
CDR3nt: TGTGCCAGCAGCCAAATCCCGCTGTCGGGACAGGGGGCAGGTGAGCAGTTCTTC

v_gene: TRBV18
j_gene: TRBJ1-2
d_gene: NA
abundance: few
CDR3aa: CASSPVGSPAPYGGYTF
CDR3nt: TGTGCCAGCTCACCGGTAGGCAGCCCTGCCCCTTATGGCGGCTACACCTTC

v_gene: TRBV5-1
j_gene: TRBJ2-6
d_gene: NA
abundance: NA
CDR3aa: CASSPDPSGANVLTF
CDR3nt: TGCGCCAGCAGCCCTGACCCCTCTGGGGCCAACGTCCTGACTTTC

v_gene: TRBV2
j_gene: TRBJ2-5
d_gene: NA
abundance: few
CDR3aa: CASSDWFSRETQYF
CDR3nt: TGTGCCAGCAGTGATTGGTTTAGCCGGGAGACCCAGTACTTC

v_gene: TRBV27
j_gene: TRBJ2-4
d_gene: NA
abundance: NA
CDR3aa: CASRSLSRKNIQYF
CDR3nt: TGTGCCAGCAGATCTCTCAGCAGAAAAAACATTCAGTACTTC

v_gene: TRBV6-6
j_gene: TRBJ1-1
d_gene: NA
abundance: NA
CDR3aa: CASSYAGTEAFF
CDR3nt: TGTGCCAGCAGTTACGCAGGCACTGAAGCTTTCTTT

v_gene: TRBV28
j_gene: TRBJ2-3
d_gene: TRBD1
abundance: few
CDR3aa: CASSLTSGTAPIAQYF
CDR3nt: TGTGCCAGCAGTTTAACCTCCGGGACAGCGCCGATCGCGCAGTATTTT

v_gene: TRBV18
j_gene: TRBJ1-1
d_gene: NA
abundance: few
CDR3aa: CASSPDLNTEAFF
CDR3nt: TGTGCCAGCTCACCCGACTTAAACACTGAAGCTTTCTTT

v_gene: TRBV18
j_gene: TRBJ1-1
d_gene: NA
abundance: NA
CDR3aa: CASSPTRGVEAFF
CDR3nt: TGTGCCAGCTCACCGACAAGGGGAGTTGAAGCTTTCTTT

v_gene: TRBV15
j_gene: TRBJ2-3
d_gene: TRBD1
abundance: few
CDR3aa: CATSRGQGDADTQYF
CDR3nt: TGTGCCACCAGCAGAGGACAGGGAGATGCAGATACGCAGTATTTT

v_gene: TRBV7-8
j_gene: TRBJ2-3
d_gene: TRBD2
abundance: many
CDR3aa: CASSLTGTSRNTQYF
CDR3nt: TGTGCCAGCAGCTTAACCGGGACTAGCCGAAATACGCAGTATTTT

v_gene: TRBV7-9
j_gene: TRBJ2-3
d_gene: NA
abundance: many
CDR3aa: CASSGRQRGTDTQYF
CDR3nt: TGTGCCAGCAGCGGCCGACAGCGGGGCACAGATACGCAGTATTTT

v_gene: TRBV7-2
j_gene: TRBJ2-2
d_gene: NA
abundance: NA
CDR3aa: CASSTLGGGTGELFF
CDR3nt: TGTGCCAGCAGCACCCTCGGGGGAGGCACCGGGGAGCTGTTTTTT

v_gene: TRBV7-2
j_gene: TRBJ2-7
d_gene: NA
abundance: many
CDR3aa: CASSRSYRAHEQYF
CDR3nt: TGTGCCAGCAGCAGAAGTTACAGGGCCCACGAGCAGTACTTC

v_gene: TRBV19
j_gene: TRBJ1-6
d_gene: NA
abundance: few
CDR3aa: CASSVRGGDNSPLHF
CDR3nt: TGTGCCAGTAGTGTCAGAGGGGGGGATAATTCACCCCTCCACTTT

v_gene: TRBV18
j_gene: TRBJ1-5
d_gene: NA
abundance: few
CDR3aa: CASSPERNQPQHF
CDR3nt: TGTGCCAGCTCACCGGAAAGGAATCAGCCCCAGCATTTT

v_gene: TRBV7-9
j_gene: TRBJ2-5
d_gene: NA
abundance: few
CDR3aa: CASSLEQGETQYF
CDR3nt: TGTGCCAGCAGCTTAGAACAGGGAGAGACCCAGTACTTC